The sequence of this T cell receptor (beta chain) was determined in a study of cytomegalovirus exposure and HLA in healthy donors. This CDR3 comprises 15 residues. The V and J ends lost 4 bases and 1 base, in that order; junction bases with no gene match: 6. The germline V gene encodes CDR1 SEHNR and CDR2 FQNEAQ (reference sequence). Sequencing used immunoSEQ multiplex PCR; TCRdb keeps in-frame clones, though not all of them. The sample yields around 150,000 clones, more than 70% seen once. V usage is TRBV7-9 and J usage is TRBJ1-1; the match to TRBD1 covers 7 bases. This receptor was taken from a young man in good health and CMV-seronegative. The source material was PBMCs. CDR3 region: CASSWAGTANTEAFF. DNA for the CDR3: TGTGCCAGCAGCTGGGCCGGGACAGCGAACACTGAAGCTTTCTTT.